The 17 T cell receptor beta chains below all came from one sample that was sequenced in a study of T-cell reconstitution after alpha-beta-depleted transplantation in children. Unique molecular identifiers were used to barcode this TCRbeta library. TCRdb re-derived calls from the PCR reads in MiXCR, one entry per CDR3 protein. The table has about 600,000 distinct CDR3 sequences, over 9.5% seen once; the top ten hold 4% to 5%. The sample here was PBMCs from the stem cell graft donor, taken from the stem cell graft. The receptor set was obtained from a human donor who donated a stem cell graft to a child with acute myeloid leukemia.

This clonotype appeared a few times. The gene calls are TRBV20-1 and TRBJ2-6; the D gene is possibly TRBD2 (6 bases). Germline V lookup: CDR1 DFQATT, CDR2 SNEGSKA (reference sequence). V lost 1 base to trimming and J lost 4 bases, with 8 bases between them. The CDR3 contains 14 residues. Here the CDR3 reads CSARAAGGANVLTF. As DNA, the CDR3 is TGCAGTGCTAGAGCCGCGGGAGGGGCCAACGTCCTGACTTTC.

This clonotype has a handful of counts. The CDR3 DNA reads as TGTGCCAGCAGCCTCCCACTAGGGAGCACAGATACGCAGTATTTT. It codes for CASSLPLGSTDTQYF. V and J are TRBV7-2 and TRBJ2-3; tentative D call: TRBD2 (5 bases). The CDR3 spans 15 residues. Trimming took off 5 bases at V and 0 bases at J, with 12 bases between the two ends. Looked up from germline, CDR1 is SGHTA and CDR2 is FQGNSA. The whole variable domain, filled in from reference TRBV7-2 and TRBJ2-3, reads GAGVSQSPSNKVTEKGKDVELRCDPISGHTALYWYRQSLGQGLEFLIYFQGNSAPDKSGLPSDRFSAERTGGSVSTLTIQRTQQEDSAVYLCASSLPLGSTDTQYFGPGTRLTVL.

V gene TRBV20-1 combines with J gene TRBJ2-1; no clear D gene. Germline V gene data show CDR1 as DFQATT and CDR2 as SNEGSKA (reference sequence). With 4 bases removed from V and 8 bases from J, the gap between germline ends came to 18 bases. The CDR3 is made up of 14 amino acids. CDR3 sequence (DNA): TGCAGTGCTAATGTACCGGTGGGAAGGGATGAGCAGTTCTTC. Protein product: CSANVPVGRDEQFF.

This clonotype has a count of ten or more. The rearrangement uses TRBV29-1 and TRBJ2-2; 7 nucleotides agree with TRBD1. With 4 bases clipped from V and 0 bases from J, the junction kept 2 bases outside the gene matches. Germline V gene sequence: CDR1 SQVTM, CDR2 ANQGSEA. This CDR3 region has 14 residues. This CDR3 reads CSVVGQSNTGELFF. The CDR3 DNA follows: TGCAGCGTTGTGGGACAGTCGAACACCGGGGAGCTGTTTTTT.

Many counts were recorded for this clonotype. The gene calls are TRBV28 and TRBJ1-5; D gene uncertain. The ends were cut back, 11 bases at V and 4 bases at J, with 12 bases in the middle. Germline V gene lookup returns CDR1 MDHEN and CDR2 SYDVKM. CDR3 length: 12 amino acids. For the CDR3, the DNA is TGTGCCTGTATGTTACTGAATCAGCCCCAGCATTTT. This gives the protein CACMLLNQPQHF. The full variable domain, rest sourced from reference TRBV28 and TRBJ1-5, is DVKVTQSSRYLVKRTGEKVFLECVQDMDHENMFWYRQDPGLGLRLIYFSYDVKMKEKGDIPEGYSVSREKKERFSLILESASTNQTSMYLCACMLLNQPQHFGDGTRLSIL.

V and J are TRBV29-1 and TRBJ2-1, with TRBD2 matching over 8 bases. The CDR3 has 14 amino acids. V dropped 5 bases and J dropped 7; count of bases not matched to a gene: 10. The V gene's germline CDR1 is SQVTM and CDR2 ANQGSEA. The CDR3, as DNA: TGCAGCGTTAGCTCAGCGGGAGTCGGAAATGAGCAGTTCTTC. It yields the protein CSVSSAGVGNEQFF.

This clonotype was picked up a small number of times. The chain recombines TRBV5-1 with TRBJ2-5; TRBD2 matches at 10 bases. V was pared by 0 bases and J by 6 bases, with 11 bases of the junction left unmatched. The CDR3 has 17 residues. CDR1 and CDR2 (germline): SGHRS, YFSETQ. CDR3 nucleotide sequence: TGCGCCAGCAGCTTGGTCCCAGCGGGAGGGCCTTCAAAGACCCAGTACTTC. It codes for CASSLVPAGGPSKTQYF. Based on the CDR3 plus reference TRBV5-1 and TRBJ2-5, the full variable domain is KAGVTQTPRYLIKTRGQQVTLSCSPISGHRSVSWYQQTPGQGLQFLFEYFSETQRNKGNFPGRFSGRQFSNSRSEMNVSTLELGDSALYLCASSLVPAGGPSKTQYFGPGTRLLVL.

Points on this clonotype: This may be a read error: a much more frequent sequence differs by one nucleotide. The chain recombines TRBV6-2 or TRBV6-3 with TRBJ2-7; TRBD2 matches at 7 bases. Germline CDR1 reads MNHEY; CDR2 reads SVGEGT. This CDR3 contains 14 residues. With V trimmed by 7 bases and J by 3 bases, 9 bases remained unmatched. CDR3 loop: CASTPAGRSYEQYF. In DNA, the CDR3 is TGTGCCAGCACCCCAGCGGGACGAAGCTACGAGCAGTACTTC.

There are many counts of this clonotype. The J gene is TRBJ1-1, the V gene TRBV10-3; D gene ambiguous. Germline CDR1 ENHRY, CDR2 SYGVKD. V shed 7 bases and J shed 0 bases, with 9 bases lying between them. The CDR3 consists of 13 residues. CDR3 DNA sequence: TGTGCCATCACCGCAGCGATGAACACTGAAGCTTTCTTT. It specifies CAITAAMNTEAFF.

The rearrangement links TRBV10-3 to TRBJ2-3, with D uncertain. The germline gives CDR1 ENHRY, CDR2 SYGVKD. Trimming removed 7 bases from V and 0 bases from J, with 14 bases in between. The CDR3 contains 15 residues. The chain's CDR3 is CAITLGQTSTDTQYF. The CDR3 DNA follows: TGTGCCATCACGCTCGGCCAAACTAGCACAGATACGCAGTATTTT.

The V and J genes are TRBV12-3 or TRBV12-4 and TRBJ2-1, with TRBD1 identical over 7 bases. This CDR3 has 16 amino acids. The J segment lost 1 base and the V segment lost 9 bases, leaving 12 bases of the junction unmatched. The CDR3 DNA is TGTGCCAGTCGGTCGGGCCAGGGGGAGTCCTACAATGAGCAGTTCTTC. As protein: CASRSGQGESYNEQFF.

This clonotype was seen at least ten times. V usage is TRBV5-1 and J usage is TRBJ2-7; a weak D match, TRBD1 (6 bases). V was cut by 4 bases and J by 5 bases, with 13 bases left in between. The CDR3 contains 13 residues. Germline V gene lookup returns CDR1 SGHRS and CDR2 YFSETQ. DNA for the CDR3: TGCGCCAGCAGCCACACAGGGTCCCACGAGCAGTACTTC. Encoded protein: CASSHTGSHEQYF.

This clonotype was found many times. The CDR3 coding sequence is TGCGCCAGCAGCGCAGATTTTGGACAGGGTCGGGACGAGCAGTACTTC. It specifies CASSADFGQGRDEQYF. The chain has TRBV5-1 and TRBJ2-7; 8 bases match TRBD1. The CDR3 totals 16 residues. The germline V gene encodes CDR1 SGHRS and CDR2 YFSETQ. The trim removed 4 bases at V and 5 bases at J, leaving 14 bases unmatched.

In this sample, this clonotype turned up a few times. The chain carries TRBV11-1 and TRBJ1-3; D might be TRBD1 (5 bases). Germline CDR1 SGHAT, CDR2 FQDESV (reference sequence). The V end lost 1 base, the J end lost 0 bases, and 16 bases lay between the germline ends. This CDR3 is 18 amino acids long. The CDR3: CASSLGTLTGGSGNTIYF. The DNA of the CDR3 is TGTGCCAGCAGCTTAGGAACTCTCACAGGAGGCTCTGGAAACACCATATATTTT.

CDR3 DNA sequence: TGTGCCAGCAGCCAAGAGGGCTGGTTCAATCAGCCCCAGCATTTT. It is translated as CASSQEGWFNQPQHF. The J gene is TRBJ1-5, the V gene TRBV4-2; D remains ambiguous. Germline CDR1 is LGHNA and CDR2 is YNFKEQ. Trimming shortened V by 0 bases and J by 3 bases, and 9 bases separated the two germline ends. The CDR3 loop spans 15 amino acids.

This clonotype was found many times. The V and J genes are TRBV20-1 and TRBJ1-5; no reliable D call. The CDR3 runs to 10 residues. The ends were cut back, 3 bases at V and 3 bases at J, with 0 bases in the middle. Germline V gene lookup returns CDR1 DFQATT and CDR2 SNEGSKA (reference sequence). In DNA, the CDR3 is TGCAGTGCTAGCAATCAGCCCCAGCATTTT. As protein: CSASNQPQHF.

This clonotype was seen at least ten times. The rearrangement links TRBV10-3 to TRBJ2-3; the D gene is possibly TRBD2 (5 bases). Germline loops: CDR1 ENHRY, CDR2 SYGVKD. The germline V and J ends were trimmed by 4 bases and 0 bases, with 5 bases remaining between them. CDR3 size: 13 residues. DNA for the CDR3: TGTGCCATCAGTGGGACTAGCACAGATACGCAGTATTTT. Protein sequence: CAISGTSTDTQYF.